This T cell receptor (beta chain) came from a study of T cell repertoires in cytomegalovirus infection. Turning to the study itself: Indications of both CMV infection and matching HLA type were provided by public TCR beta signatures.

This CDR3 contains 16 residues. V was pared by 3 bases and J by 3 bases, with 18 bases between. Germline CDR1 reads SEHNR; CDR2 reads FQNEAQ (reference sequence). TCRdb analysed the reads with MiXCR anew, one entry per CDR3 protein. The data show around 800,000 distinct CDR3 sequences, with about 31% seen just once and 9.5% to 15% held by the top ten. With respect to this clonotype: Its matching antigen is unknown.

This receptor was identified in a human donor in good health (CMV status not recorded). Some clones in this sample may be carry-over from other donors' samples. V usage is TRBV7-9 and J usage is TRBJ2-7; D is unresolved. The material was cultured CD8+ T cells from PBMCs, obtained from culture after CMV antigen stimulation. CDR3 sequence: CASSFKEMGENYEQYF. DNA for the CDR3: TGTGCCAGCAGCTTTAAAGAGATGGGCGAGAACTACGAGCAGTACTTC.